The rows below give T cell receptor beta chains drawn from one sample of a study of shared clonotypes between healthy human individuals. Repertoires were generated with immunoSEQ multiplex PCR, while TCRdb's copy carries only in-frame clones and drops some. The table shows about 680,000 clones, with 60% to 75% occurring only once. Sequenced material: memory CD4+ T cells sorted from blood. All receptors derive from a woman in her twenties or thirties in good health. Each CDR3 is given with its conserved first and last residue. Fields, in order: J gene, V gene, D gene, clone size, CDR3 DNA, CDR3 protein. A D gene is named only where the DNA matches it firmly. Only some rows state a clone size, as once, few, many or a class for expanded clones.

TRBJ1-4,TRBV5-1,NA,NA,TGCGCCAGCAGGGGCTCTTTTAATGAAAAACTGTTTTTT,CASRGSFNEKLFF
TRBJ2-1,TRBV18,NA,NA,TGTGCCAGCTTTCCTAGCTTTAACTACAATGAGCAGTTCTTC,CASFPSFNYNEQFF
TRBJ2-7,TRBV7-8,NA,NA,TGTGCCAGCAGCCCCGGGACACCGTCCTACGAGCAGTACTTC,CASSPGTPSYEQYF
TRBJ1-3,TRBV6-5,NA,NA,TGTGCCAGCAGACAGAGCTCTGGAAACACCATATATTTT,CASRQSSGNTIYF
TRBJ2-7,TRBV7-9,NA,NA,TGTGCCAGCAGCTCATACACTTCCTACGAGCAGTACTTC,CASSSYTSYEQYF
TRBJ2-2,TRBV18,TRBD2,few,TGTGCCAGCTCACCACCAAGACTAGCGGGAGTGGCCGGGGAGCTGTTTTTT,CASSPPRLAGVAGELFF
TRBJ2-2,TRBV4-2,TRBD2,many,TGTGCCAGCAGCCAAGAGGCTAGCGGCACCGGGGAGCTGTTTTTT,CASSQEASGTGELFF
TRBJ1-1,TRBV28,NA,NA,TGTGCCAGCAGTTTTCCCCAGTATAACTCTGAAGCTTTCTTT,CASSFPQYNSEAFF
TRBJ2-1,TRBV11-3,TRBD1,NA,TGTGCCAGCAGCTCACAGGGGCCCCAAATAAACAATGAGCAGTTCTTC,CASSSQGPQINNEQFF
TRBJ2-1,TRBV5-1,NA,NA,TGCGCCAGCAGCTTGGGGACAGTAGGTGGCTGGAACTTCAATGAGCAGTTCTTC,CASSLGTVGGWNFNEQFF
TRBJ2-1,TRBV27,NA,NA,TGTGCCAGCAGTTTTTCTTCTGGCTACAATGAGCAGTTCTTC,CASSFSSGYNEQFF
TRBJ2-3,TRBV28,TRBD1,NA,TGTGCCAGCAGTATTAGGACAGGGAGAGGTCCAGATACGCAGTATTTT,CASSIRTGRGPDTQYF
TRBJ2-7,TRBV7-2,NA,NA,TGTGCCAGCAGCTGGGGGGTACTAGGTTCCTACGAGCAGTACTTC,CASSWGVLGSYEQYF
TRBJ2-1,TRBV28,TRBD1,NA,TGTGCCAGCAGTTTTCTAGGGGGCAATTATGATGAGCAGTTCTTC,CASSFLGGNYDEQFF
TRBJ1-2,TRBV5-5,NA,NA,TGTGCCAGCAGCTTGGGGCAGTCATGGGGCTACACCTTC,CASSLGQSWGYTF
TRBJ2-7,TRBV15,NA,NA,TGTGCCACCAGCAGGGACATCTCCTACGAGCAGTACTTC,CATSRDISYEQYF
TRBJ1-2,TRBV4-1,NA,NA,TGCGCCAGCAGCCAAACAGGGTCCTATGGCTACACCTTC,CASSQTGSYGYTF
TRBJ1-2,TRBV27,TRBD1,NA,TGTGCCAGCACCATAAGGAGACAGGGGGCCGTGGGTGGCTACACCTTC,CASTIRRQGAVGGYTF
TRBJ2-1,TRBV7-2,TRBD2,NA,TGTGCCAGCAGCTCACGACCACCTAGCGGGAGTGGGAATGAGCAGTTCTTC,CASSSRPPSGSGNEQFF
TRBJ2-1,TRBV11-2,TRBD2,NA,TGTGCCAGCAGCTCCTCCCCAGCGGGAGGCTACAATGAGCAGTTCTTC,CASSSSPAGGYNEQFF
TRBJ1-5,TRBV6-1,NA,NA,TGTGCCAGCAGTGAAGTCTTGACAATTCAGCCCCAGCATTTT,CASSEVLTIQPQHF
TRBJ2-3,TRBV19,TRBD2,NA,TGTGCCAGTAGTATGGGGGACTACACAGATACGCAGTATTTT,CASSMGDYTDTQYF
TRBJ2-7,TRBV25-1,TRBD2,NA,TGTGCCAGCTCCTGGACTAGCGGGGGGCGCCGAGTTGAGCAGTACTTC,CASSWTSGGRRVEQYF
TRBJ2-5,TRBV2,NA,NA,TGTGCCAGCAGTCGGTGGGGAGTCGGGGAGACCCAGTACTTC,CASSRWGVGETQYF
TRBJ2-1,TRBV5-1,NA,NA,TGCGCCAGCAGCACCTGGGCCCTATCCTCCTACAATGAGCAGTTCTTC,CASSTWALSSYNEQFF
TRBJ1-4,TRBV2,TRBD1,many,TGTGCCAGCAGCTGGGACAGGGGGCGTGAAAAACTGTTTTTT,CASSWDRGREKLFF
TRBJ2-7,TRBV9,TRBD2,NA,TGTGCCAGCAGCGAGGGGACTAGCTCAGACCGTTACGAGCAGTACTTC,CASSEGTSSDRYEQYF
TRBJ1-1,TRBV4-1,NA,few,TGCGCCAGCAGCCAGCCGGGACGCCCGATGGAGAACACTGAAGCTTTCTTT,CASSQPGRPMENTEAFF
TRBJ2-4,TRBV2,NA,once,TGTGCCAGCTTAACCATGGAACGACTAGCCAAAAACATTCAGTACTTC,CASLTMERLAKNIQYF